This TCR beta chain derives from a study of shared clonotypes between healthy human individuals. After removal of 2 bases from V and 2 bases from J, the junction contained 0 bases not matched to a gene. Germline CDR1 and CDR2: GTSNPN and SVGIG (reference sequence). The CDR3 totals 12 residues. Terminally differentiated effector memory CD45RA+ cells were left out of the naive CD8 fraction, which was CD45RO-negative and positively selected for CCR7. Adult donors, all healthy and HIV-negative, had no recent acute infections or vaccinations. Per the original data handling: As immunoSEQ supplied junction-only sequences (without quality scores), filtering differed. Method: immunoSEQ multiplex PCR; TCRdb's copy keeps in-frame clones and lacks some. V and J calls plus clone size are reproduced from that table; the DNA served to infer D and trimming. Here the sample spans about 1,900,000 clones, roughly 94% being singletons.

The TCR comes from a man younger than 30 in good health. The V call is TRBV30, the J call TRBJ2-7, with 7 bases fitting TRBD1. Material for sequencing was naive CD8+ T cells sorted from blood. CDR3 region: CAWSTGAYEQYF. DNA of the CDR3: TGTGCCTGGAGTACAGGGGCCTACGAGCAGTACTTC. Combining the CDR3 with reference TRBV30 and TRBJ2-7 gives the whole variable domain SQTIHQWPATLVQPVGSPLSLECTVEGTSNPNLYWYRQAAGRGLQLLFYSVGIGQISSEVPQNLSASRPQDRQFILSSKKLLLSDSGFYLCAWSTGAYEQYFGPGTRLTVT.